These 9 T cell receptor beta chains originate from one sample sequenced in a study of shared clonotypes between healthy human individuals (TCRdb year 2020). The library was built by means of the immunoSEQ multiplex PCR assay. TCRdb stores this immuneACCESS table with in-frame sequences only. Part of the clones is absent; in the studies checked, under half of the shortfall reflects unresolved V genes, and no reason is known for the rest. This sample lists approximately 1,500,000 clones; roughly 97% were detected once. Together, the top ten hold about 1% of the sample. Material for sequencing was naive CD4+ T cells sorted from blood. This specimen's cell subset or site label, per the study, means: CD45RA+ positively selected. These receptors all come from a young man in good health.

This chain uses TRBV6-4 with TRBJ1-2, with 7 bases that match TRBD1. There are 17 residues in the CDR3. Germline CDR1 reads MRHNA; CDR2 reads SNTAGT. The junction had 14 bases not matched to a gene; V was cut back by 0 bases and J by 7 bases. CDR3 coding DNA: TGTGCCAGCAGTGACTCAAGGGGGCTGGGCACTTTCTTTGGCTACACCTTC. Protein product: CASSDSRGLGTFFGYTF.

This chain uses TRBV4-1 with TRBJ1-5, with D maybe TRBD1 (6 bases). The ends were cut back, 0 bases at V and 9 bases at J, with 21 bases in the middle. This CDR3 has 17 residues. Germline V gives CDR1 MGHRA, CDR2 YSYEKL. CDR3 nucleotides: TGCGCCAGCAGCCAAGAAAGACAGGCCTCTAATATCGGGCCCCAGCATTTT. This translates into CASSQERQASNIGPQHF.

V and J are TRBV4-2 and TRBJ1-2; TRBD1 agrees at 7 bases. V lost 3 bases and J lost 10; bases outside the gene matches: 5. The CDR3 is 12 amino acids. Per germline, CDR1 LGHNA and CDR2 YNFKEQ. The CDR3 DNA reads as TGTGCCAGCAGCCATCTTGACAGGGACTACACCTTC. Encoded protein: CASSHLDRDYTF.

The DNA of the CDR3 is TGTGCCAGCAGCCCCCGGCCGGACAGGCTTACCTACGAGCAGTACTTC. Protein product: CASSPRPDRLTYEQYF. The chain joins TRBV9 to TRBJ2-7, with 7 bases lining up with TRBD1. V trimming: 4 bases; J trimming: 2 bases; junction bases outside the gene matches: 12. The CDR3 is 16 residues long. Per the germline V gene, CDR1 is SGDLS and CDR2 is YYNGEE.

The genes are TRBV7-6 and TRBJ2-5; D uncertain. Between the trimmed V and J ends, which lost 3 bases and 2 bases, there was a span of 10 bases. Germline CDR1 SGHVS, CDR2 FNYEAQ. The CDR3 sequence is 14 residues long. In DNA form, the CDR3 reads TGTGCCAGCAGCTTGTTGTCTTTTCAAGAGACCCAGTACTTC. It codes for CASSLLSFQETQYF.

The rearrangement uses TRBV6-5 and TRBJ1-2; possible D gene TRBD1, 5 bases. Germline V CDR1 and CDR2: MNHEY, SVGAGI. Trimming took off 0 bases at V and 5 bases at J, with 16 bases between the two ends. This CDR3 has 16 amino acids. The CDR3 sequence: CASSYSITQGRYGYTF. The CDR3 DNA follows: TGTGCCAGCAGTTACTCGATAACGCAGGGAAGGTATGGCTACACCTTC.

CDR3 bases: TGCAGCGTTGGATCCAAAAGCTACGAGCAGTACTTC. Its translation is CSVGSKSYEQYF. This chain links TRBV29-1 with TRBJ2-7; D not certain. V lost 4 bases to trimming and J lost 3 bases, with 10 bases between them. The CDR3 extends over 12 amino acids. Per the germline V gene, CDR1 is SQVTM and CDR2 is ANQGSEA.

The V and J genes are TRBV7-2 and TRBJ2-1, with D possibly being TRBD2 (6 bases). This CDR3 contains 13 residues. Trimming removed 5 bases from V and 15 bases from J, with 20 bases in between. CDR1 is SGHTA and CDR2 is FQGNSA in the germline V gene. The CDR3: CASSQMVAETRFF. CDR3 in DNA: TGTGCCAGCAGCCAAATGGTAGCGGAGACACGGTTCTTC. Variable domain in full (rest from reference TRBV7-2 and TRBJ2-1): GAGVSQSPSNKVTEKGKDVELRCDPISGHTALYWYRQSLGQGLEFLIYFQGNSAPDKSGLPSDRFSAERTGGSVSTLTIQRTQQEDSAVYLCASSQMVAETRFFGPGTRLTVL.

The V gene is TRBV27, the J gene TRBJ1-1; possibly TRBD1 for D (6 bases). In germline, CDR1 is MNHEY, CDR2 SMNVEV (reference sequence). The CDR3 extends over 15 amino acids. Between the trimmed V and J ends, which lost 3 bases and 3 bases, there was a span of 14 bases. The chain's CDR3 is CASSFDRRVDTEAFF. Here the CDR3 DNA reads TGTGCCAGCAGTTTTGACAGGCGGGTTGACACTGAAGCTTTCTTT.